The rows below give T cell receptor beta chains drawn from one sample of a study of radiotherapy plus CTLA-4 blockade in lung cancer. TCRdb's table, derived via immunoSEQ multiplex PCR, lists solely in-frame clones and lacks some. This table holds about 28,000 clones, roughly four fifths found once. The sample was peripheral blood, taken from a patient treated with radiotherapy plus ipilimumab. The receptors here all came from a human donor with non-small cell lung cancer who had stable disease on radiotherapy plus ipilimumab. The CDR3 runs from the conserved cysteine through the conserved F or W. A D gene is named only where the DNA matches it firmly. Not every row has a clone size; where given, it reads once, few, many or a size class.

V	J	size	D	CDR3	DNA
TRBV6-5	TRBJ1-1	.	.	CASSYRSDTEAFF	TGTGCCAGCAGTTACCGATCGGACACTGAAGCTTTCTTT
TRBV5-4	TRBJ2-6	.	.	CASSSVTGGGSGANVLTF	TGTGCCAGCAGCTCGGTAACAGGGGGGGGATCTGGGGCCAACGTCCTGACTTTC
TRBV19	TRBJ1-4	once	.	CASSIGRRTIATNEKLFF	TGTGCCAGTAGTATCGGACGGAGAACTATTGCAACTAATGAAAAACTGTTTTTT
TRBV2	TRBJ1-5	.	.	CASKGGSNQPQHF	TGTGCCAGCAAGGGGGGAAGCAATCAGCCCCAGCATTTT
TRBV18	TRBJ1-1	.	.	CASSPIWGRGTEAFF	TGTGCCAGCTCACCTATTTGGGGGCGAGGGACTGAAGCTTTCTTT
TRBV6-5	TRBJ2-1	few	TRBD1	CASSPTQGASNEQFF	TGTGCCAGCAGTCCTACACAGGGGGCCTCCAATGAGCAGTTCTTC
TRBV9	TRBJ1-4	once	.	CASSPGQLGEKLFF	TGTGCCAGCAGCCCCGGACAGCTTGGCGAAAAACTGTTTTTT
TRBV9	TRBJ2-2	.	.	CASSVGGSSNTGELFF	TGTGCCAGCAGCGTAGGAGGCAGCTCGAACACCGGGGAGCTGTTTTTT
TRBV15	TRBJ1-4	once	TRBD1	CATGETGESEKLFF	TGTGCCACCGGGGAGACAGGGGAAAGTGAAAAACTGTTTTTT
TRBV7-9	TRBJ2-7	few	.	CASSLVDYEQYF	TGTGCCAGCAGCTTAGTGGACTACGAGCAGTACTTC
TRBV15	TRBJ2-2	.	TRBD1	CATSRLGFGQGGTGELFF	TGTGCCACCAGCAGATTAGGTTTCGGACAGGGGGGCACCGGGGAGCTGTTTTTT
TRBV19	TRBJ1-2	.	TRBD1	CASTGQGTTYGYTF	TGTGCCAGTACCGGACAGGGCACTACCTATGGCTACACCTTC
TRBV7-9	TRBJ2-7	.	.	CASSLGPQGSYEQYF	TGTGCCAGCAGCTTAGGCCCACAAGGATCCTACGAGCAGTACTTC
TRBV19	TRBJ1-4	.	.	CASSPNRPRGEKLFF	TGTGCCAGTAGTCCCAACAGGCCGAGGGGAGAAAAACTGTTTTTT
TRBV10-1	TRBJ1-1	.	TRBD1	CASRDREYSEAFF	TGCGCCAGCAGGGACAGGGAATACTCTGAAGCTTTCTTT
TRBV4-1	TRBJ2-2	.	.	CASSQDRKWTTTNTGELFF	TGCGCCAGCAGCCAAGATCGCAAATGGACAACTACGAACACCGGGGAGCTGTTTTTT
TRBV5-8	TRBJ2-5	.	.	CASSLRQQETQYF	TGTGCCAGCAGCTTGCGACAGCAAGAGACCCAGTACTTC
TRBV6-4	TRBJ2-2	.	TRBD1	CASIEDREDTGELFF	TGTGCCAGCATCGAGGACAGGGAGGACACCGGGGAGCTGTTTTTT
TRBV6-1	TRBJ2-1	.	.	CASIDLSHEQFF	TGTGCCAGCATCGACCTTTCTCATGAGCAGTTCTTC
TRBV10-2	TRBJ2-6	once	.	CASDPGNSGANVLTF	TGCGCCAGTGATCCGGGGAACTCTGGGGCCAACGTCCTGACTTTC
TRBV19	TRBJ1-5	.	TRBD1	CASSIFEGGDQPQHF	TGTGCCAGTAGTATATTCGAAGGGGGCGACCAGCCCCAGCATTTT
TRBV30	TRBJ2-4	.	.	CAWSGGSKNIQYF	TGTGCCTGGAGTGGCGGTTCCAAAAACATTCAGTACTTC
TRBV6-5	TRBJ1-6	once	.	CASTYGGDSPLHF	TGTGCCAGCACTTACGGGGGTGATTCACCCCTCCACTTT
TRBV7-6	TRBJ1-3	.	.	CASSLVGGGNTIYF	TGTGCCAGCAGCTTAGTCGGGGGCGGAAACACCATATATTTT
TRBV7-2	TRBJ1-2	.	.	CASSLAARGNNYGYTF	TGTGCCAGCAGCTTAGCGGCCAGGGGAAATAACTATGGCTACACCTTC
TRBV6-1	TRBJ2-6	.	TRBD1	CASSARQGASGANVLTF	TGTGCCAGCAGTGCCCGACAGGGAGCCTCTGGGGCCAACGTCCTGACTTTC
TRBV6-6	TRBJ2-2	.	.	CASSWDRPANTGELFF	TGTGCCAGCAGTTGGGACCGCCCCGCGAACACCGGGGAGCTGTTTTTT
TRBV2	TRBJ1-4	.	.	CASSDNEKLFF	TGTGCCAGCAGTGATAATGAAAAACTGTTTTTT
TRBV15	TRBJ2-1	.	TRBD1	CATSRGGQAPSSYNEQLF	TGTGCCACCAGCAGAGGGGGACAGGCTCCGAGCTCCTACAATGAGCAGCTCTTC
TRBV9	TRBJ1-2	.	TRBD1	CASSRQPRQGGFDYGYTF	TGTGCCAGCAGCCGACAACCTCGACAGGGAGGGTTCGACTATGGCTACACCTTC
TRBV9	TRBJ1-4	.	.	CASSAGGGQVNEKLFF	TGTGCCAGCAGCGCCGGTGGGGGGCAAGTTAATGAAAAACTGTTTTTT
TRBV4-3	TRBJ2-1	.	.	CASSQERSPTYNEQFF	TGCGCCAGCAGCCAAGAGCGCAGTCCTACCTACAATGAGCAGTTCTTC
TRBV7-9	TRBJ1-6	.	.	CASSLNRMDNSPLHF	TGTGCCAGCAGCTTAAACAGGATGGATAATTCACCCCTCCACTTT
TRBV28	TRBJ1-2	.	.	CASSWVGGKGGYTF	TGTGCCAGCAGTTGGGTGGGGGGAAAGGGTGGCTACACCTTC
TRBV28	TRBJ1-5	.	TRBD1	CASIGGQGSGQPQHF	TGTGCCAGCATTGGCGGACAGGGATCAGGGCAGCCCCAGCATTTT
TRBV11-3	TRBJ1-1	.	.	CASSQTGVGTEAFF	TGTGCCAGCAGCCAGACAGGAGTGGGGACTGAAGCTTTCTTT
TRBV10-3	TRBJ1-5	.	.	CAISVSDNNQPQHF	TGTGCCATCAGTGTCTCGGATAACAATCAGCCCCAGCATTTT
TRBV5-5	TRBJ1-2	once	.	CASSLGPENYGYTF	TGTGCCAGCAGCTTGGGACCGGAGAACTATGGCTACACCTTC
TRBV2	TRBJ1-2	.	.	CASSEGGEGYTF	TGTGCCAGCAGTGAAGGGGGGGAAGGCTACACCTTC
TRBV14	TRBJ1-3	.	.	CASSVRSSGNTIYF	TGTGCCAGCAGCGTACGTAGCTCTGGAAACACCATATATTTT
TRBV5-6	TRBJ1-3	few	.	CASSSGLSRGTIYF	TGTGCCAGCAGCTCTGGACTTTCAAGGGGCACCATATATTTT
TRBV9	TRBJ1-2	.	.	CASSGGRNYGYTF	TGTGCCAGCAGCGGAGGACGGAACTATGGCTACACCTTC
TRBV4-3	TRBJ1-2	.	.	CASSQVKGNYGYTF	TGCGCCAGCAGCCAAGTTAAGGGGAACTATGGCTACACCTTC
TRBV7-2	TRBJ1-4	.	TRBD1	CASSSPPGTGGLNEKLFF	TGTGCCAGCAGCTCCCCTCCCGGGACAGGAGGACTAAATGAAAAACTGTTTTTT
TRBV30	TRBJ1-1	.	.	CAWSGVVLAFF	TGTGCCTGGAGTGGGGTTGTTTTAGCTTTCTTT
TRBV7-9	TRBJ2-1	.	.	CASSLVINEQFF	TGTGCCAGCAGCTTAGTAATTAATGAGCAGTTCTTC
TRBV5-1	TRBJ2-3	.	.	CASSPDDGDTQYF	TGCGCCAGCAGCCCAGATGATGGAGATACGCAGTATTTT
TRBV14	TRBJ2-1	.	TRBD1	CASSQLDRGYNEQFF	TGTGCCAGCAGCCAACTGGACAGGGGTTACAATGAGCAGTTCTTC
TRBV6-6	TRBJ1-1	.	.	CASSYPGPNTEAFF	TGTGCCAGCAGTTACCCGGGCCCGAACACTGAAGCTTTCTTT